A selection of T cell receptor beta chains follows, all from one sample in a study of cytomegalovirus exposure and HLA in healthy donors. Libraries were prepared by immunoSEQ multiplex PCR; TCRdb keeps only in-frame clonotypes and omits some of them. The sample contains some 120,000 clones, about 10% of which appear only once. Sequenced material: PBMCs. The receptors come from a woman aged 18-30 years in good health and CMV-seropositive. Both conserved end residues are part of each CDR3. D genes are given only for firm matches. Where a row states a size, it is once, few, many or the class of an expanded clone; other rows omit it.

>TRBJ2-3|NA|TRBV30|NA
CAWGQTGRRYTDTQYF
TGTGCCTGGGGGCAGACAGGACGTAGGTACACAGATACGCAGTATTTT
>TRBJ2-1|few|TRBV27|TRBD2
CASTAREGDEQFF
TGTGCCAGCACGGCGCGGGAGGGCGATGAGCAGTTCTTC
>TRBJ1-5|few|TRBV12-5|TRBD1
CASGGGLNQPQHF
TGTGCTAGTGGAGGGGGCCTCAATCAGCCCCAGCATTTT
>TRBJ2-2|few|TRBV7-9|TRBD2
CASSLGGTSGRTGELFF
TGTGCCAGCAGCTTAGGGGGGACTAGCGGGAGGACCGGGGAGCTGTTTTTT
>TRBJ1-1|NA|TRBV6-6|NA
CASSYFQGNTEAFF
TGTGCCAGCAGTTACTTTCAGGGGAACACTGAAGCTTTCTTT
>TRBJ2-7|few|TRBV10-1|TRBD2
CASSNSGRAYEQYF
TGCGCCAGCAGTAATAGCGGGAGAGCATACGAGCAGTACTTC
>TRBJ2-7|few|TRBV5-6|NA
CASSSGGQGNYEQYF
TGTGCCAGCAGCTCGGGGGGCCAGGGGAATTACGAGCAGTACTTC
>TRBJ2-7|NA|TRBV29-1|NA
CSVEEGALLGEQYF
TGCAGCGTTGAAGAGGGGGCCCTCTTGGGGGAGCAGTACTTC
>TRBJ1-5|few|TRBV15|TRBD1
CATRGGGQGGNQPQHF
TGTGCCACCAGAGGGGGGGGACAGGGAGGAAATCAGCCCCAGCATTTT
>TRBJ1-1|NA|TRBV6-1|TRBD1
CASSEGQVISTEAFF
TGTGCCAGCAGTGAGGGACAGGTTATTAGTACTGAAGCTTTCTTT
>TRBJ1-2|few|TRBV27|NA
CASSLAGWGNYGYTF
TGTGCCAGCAGTTTAGCGGGATGGGGAAACTATGGCTACACCTTC
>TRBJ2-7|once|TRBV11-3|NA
CASSNRGYSYEQYF
TGTGCCAGCAGTAATAGGGGCTACTCCTACGAGCAGTACTTC
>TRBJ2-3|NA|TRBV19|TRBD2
CASSVLAGRGTDTQYF
TGTGCCAGTAGTGTACTAGCGGGAAGGGGGACAGATACGCAGTATTTT
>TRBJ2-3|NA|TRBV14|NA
CASSQLEDTQYF
TGTGCCAGCAGCCAATTAGAAGATACGCAGTATTTT
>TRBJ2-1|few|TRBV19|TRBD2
CASKGLAVYNEQFF
TGTGCCAGTAAAGGACTAGCGGTCTACAATGAGCAGTTCTTC
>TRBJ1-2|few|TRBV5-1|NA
CASSYDNHYGYTF
TGCGCCAGCAGCTATGACAATCACTATGGCTACACCTTC
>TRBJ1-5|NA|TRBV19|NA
CASMMEDTVNRPQHF
TGTGCCAGTATGATGGAGGATACGGTCAATCGGCCCCAGCATTTT
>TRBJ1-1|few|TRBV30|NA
CAWSGRVSGTEAFF
TGTGCCTGGAGTGGGAGGGTTTCGGGCACTGAAGCTTTCTTT
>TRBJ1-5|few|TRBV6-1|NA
CASSEGGGNQPQHF
TGTGCCAGCAGTGAGGGGGGTGGCAATCAGCCCCAGCATTTT
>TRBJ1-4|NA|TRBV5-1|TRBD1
CASSTMTSGGGEKLFF
TGCGCCAGCAGTACTATGACTTCAGGGGGAGGTGAAAAACTGTTTTTT
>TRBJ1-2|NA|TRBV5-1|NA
CASSLDGANLYGYTF
TGCGCCAGCAGCTTGGACGGAGCAAACCTTTATGGCTACACCTTC
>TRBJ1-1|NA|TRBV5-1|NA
CASSFSGWNTEAFF
TGCGCCAGCAGCTTTTCAGGCTGGAACACTGAAGCTTTCTTT
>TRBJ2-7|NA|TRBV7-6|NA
CASSAGGEQYF
TGTGCCAGCAGCGCAGGCGGGGAGCAGTACTTC
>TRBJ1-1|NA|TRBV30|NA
CAWSVLGSASEAFF
TGTGCCTGGAGTGTACTAGGGTCGGCGTCTGAAGCTTTCTTT
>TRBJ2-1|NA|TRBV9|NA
CASSVSGWGYNEQFF
TGTGCCAGTTCAGTTAGCGGATGGGGCTACAATGAGCAGTTCTTC
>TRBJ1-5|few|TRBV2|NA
CASSGEGGNQPQHF
TGTGCCAGCAGTGGGGAGGGTGGCAATCAGCCCCAGCATTTT
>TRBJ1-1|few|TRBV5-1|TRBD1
CASSLVGQGASTEAFF
TGCGCCAGCAGCTTGGTGGGACAGGGGGCGAGTACTGAAGCTTTCTTT
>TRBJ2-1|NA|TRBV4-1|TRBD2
CASSQGQTSGSINEQFF
TGCGCCAGCAGCCAAGGACAAACTAGCGGGAGCATCAATGAGCAGTTCTTC
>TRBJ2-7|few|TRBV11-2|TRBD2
CASSIGLAYEQYF
TGTGCCAGCAGCATCGGACTAGCCTACGAGCAGTACTTC
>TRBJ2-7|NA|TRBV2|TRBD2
CASSPRTSSYEQYF
TGTGCCAGCAGCCCGCGGACTAGCTCCTACGAGCAGTACTTC
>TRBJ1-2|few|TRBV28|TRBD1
CASRPAAGTGNGYTF
TGTGCCAGCAGGCCGGCGGCCGGGACAGGGAATGGCTACACCTTC
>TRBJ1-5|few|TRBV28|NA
CASRSAGDQPQHF
TGTGCCAGCAGGTCCGCGGGAGATCAGCCCCAGCATTTT
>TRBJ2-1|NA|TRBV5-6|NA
CASSLGQQNEQFF
TGTGCCAGCAGCTTGGGACAGCAGAATGAGCAGTTCTTC
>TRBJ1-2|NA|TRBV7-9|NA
CASSATGTVGYTF
TGTGCCAGCAGCGCCACAGGGACGGTCGGCTACACCTTC
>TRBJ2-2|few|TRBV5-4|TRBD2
CASSTGTTTGELFF
TGTGCCAGCAGCACTGGGACTACCACCGGGGAGCTGTTTTTT
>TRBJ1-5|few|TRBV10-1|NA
CASKRQVNQPQHF
TGCGCCAGCAAAAGACAGGTGAATCAGCCCCAGCATTTT
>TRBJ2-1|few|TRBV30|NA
CAWSVGSYNEQFF
TGTGCCTGGAGTGTTGGGAGTTACAATGAGCAGTTCTTC
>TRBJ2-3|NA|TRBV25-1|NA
CASSVNRDNRTDTQYF
TGTGCCAGCAGTGTAAACCGGGACAATAGGACAGATACGCAGTATTTT
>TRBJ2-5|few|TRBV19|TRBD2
CASSRQLAGVPETQYF
TGTGCCAGTAGTCGTCAACTAGCGGGAGTTCCAGAGACCCAGTACTTC
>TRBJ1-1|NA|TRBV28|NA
CASRTTGWTEAFF
TGTGCCAGCAGAACGACCGGGTGGACTGAAGCTTTCTTT